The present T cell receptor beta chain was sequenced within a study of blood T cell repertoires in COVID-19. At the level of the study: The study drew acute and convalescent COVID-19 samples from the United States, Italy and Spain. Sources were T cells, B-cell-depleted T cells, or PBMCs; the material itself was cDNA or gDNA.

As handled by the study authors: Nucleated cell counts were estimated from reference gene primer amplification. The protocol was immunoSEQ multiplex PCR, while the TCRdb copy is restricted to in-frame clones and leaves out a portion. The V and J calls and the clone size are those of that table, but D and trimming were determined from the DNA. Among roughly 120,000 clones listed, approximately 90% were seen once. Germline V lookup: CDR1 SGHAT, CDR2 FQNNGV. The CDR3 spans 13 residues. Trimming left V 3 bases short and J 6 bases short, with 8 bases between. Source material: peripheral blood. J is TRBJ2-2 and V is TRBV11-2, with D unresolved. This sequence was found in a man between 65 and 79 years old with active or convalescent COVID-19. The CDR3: CASSFGEAGELFF. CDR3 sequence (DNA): TGTGCCAGCAGCTTCGGTGAGGCCGGGGAGCTGTTTTTT.